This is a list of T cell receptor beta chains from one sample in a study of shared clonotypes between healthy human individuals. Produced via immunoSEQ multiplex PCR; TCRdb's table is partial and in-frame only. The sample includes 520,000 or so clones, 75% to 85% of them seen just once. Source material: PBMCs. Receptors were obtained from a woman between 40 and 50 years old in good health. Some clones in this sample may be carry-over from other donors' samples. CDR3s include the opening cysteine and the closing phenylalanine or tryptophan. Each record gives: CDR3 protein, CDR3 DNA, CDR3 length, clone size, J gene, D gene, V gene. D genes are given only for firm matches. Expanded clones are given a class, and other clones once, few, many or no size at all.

CDR3: CASSPSETSGSPFSYEQYF
DNA: TGTGCCAGCAGCCCCTCCGAGACTAGCGGGAGTCCCTTCTCCTACGAGCAGTACTTC
length: 19
size: many
J: TRBJ2-7
D: TRBD2
V: TRBV27

CDR3: CASRLEGDTQYF
DNA: TGCGCCAGCAGGCTAGAGGGGGATACGCAGTATTTT
length: 12
size: NA
J: TRBJ2-3
D: NA
V: TRBV5-1

CDR3: CASTPTAGGRGPQHF
DNA: TGTGCCAGTACTCCTACTGCGGGGGGGCGCGGGCCCCAGCATTTT
length: 15
size: many
J: TRBJ1-5
D: NA
V: TRBV19

CDR3: CAWSNSYEQYF
DNA: TGTGCCTGGAGTAATTCCTACGAGCAGTACTTC
length: 11
size: NA
J: TRBJ2-7
D: NA
V: TRBV30

CDR3: CASSSSAGSSSREQYF
DNA: TGCGCCAGCAGCTCGTCGGCCGGGAGTAGTTCCCGCGAGCAGTACTTC
length: 16
size: NA
J: TRBJ2-7
D: NA
V: TRBV5-1

CDR3: CASSAGGTPTYEQYF
DNA: TGTGCCAGCAGCGCGGGAGGGACACCGACCTACGAGCAGTACTTC
length: 15
size: NA
J: TRBJ2-7
D: TRBD2
V: TRBV5-6

CDR3: CASRIGPSYNEQFF
DNA: TGTGCCAGCAGGATAGGACCCTCCTACAATGAGCAGTTCTTC
length: 14
size: NA
J: TRBJ2-1
D: NA
V: TRBV28

CDR3: CASRTGGEGYTF
DNA: TGTGCCAGCAGGACAGGCGGGGAAGGCTACACCTTC
length: 12
size: NA
J: TRBJ1-2
D: NA
V: TRBV28

CDR3: CASSRPGLAGVDEQYF
DNA: TGTGCCAGCAGTCGTCCGGGACTAGCGGGAGTTGACGAGCAGTACTTC
length: 16
size: NA
J: TRBJ2-7
D: TRBD2
V: TRBV5-8

CDR3: CASSLRGDRANEKLFF
DNA: TGTGCCAGCAGCTTGCGCGGGGATAGAGCTAATGAAAAACTGTTTTTT
length: 16
size: NA
J: TRBJ1-4
D: NA
V: TRBV7-9

CDR3: CASSPPGSSYNEQFF
DNA: TGTGCCAGCAGCCCCCCCGGCAGCTCCTACAATGAGCAGTTCTTC
length: 15
size: NA
J: TRBJ2-1
D: NA
V: TRBV7-9

CDR3: CASSTQGQPQHF
DNA: TGTGCCAGCAGTACACAGGGTCAGCCCCAGCATTTT
length: 12
size: few
J: TRBJ1-5
D: NA
V: TRBV28

CDR3: CASREPGQGGYEQYF
DNA: TGTGCCAGCAGGGAGCCGGGACAGGGAGGCTACGAGCAGTACTTC
length: 15
size: NA
J: TRBJ2-7
D: TRBD1
V: TRBV28

CDR3: CASSWTTTSYEQYF
DNA: TGTGCCAGCAGCTGGACAACAACCTCCTACGAGCAGTACTTC
length: 14
size: NA
J: TRBJ2-7
D: NA
V: TRBV5-5

CDR3: CASSHKQGFGTEAFF
DNA: TGTGCCAGCAGCCACAAACAGGGCTTTGGCACTGAAGCTTTCTTT
length: 15
size: few
J: TRBJ1-1
D: NA
V: TRBV14

CDR3: CACSLKAGSYNEQFF
DNA: TGTGCCTGCAGTTTAAAGGCAGGTTCCTACAATGAGCAGTTCTTC
length: 15
size: NA
J: TRBJ2-1
D: NA
V: TRBV6-5

CDR3: CATGQLTNYGYTF
DNA: TGTGCCACCGGACAGCTAACTAACTATGGCTACACCTTC
length: 13
size: few
J: TRBJ1-2
D: NA
V: TRBV28

CDR3: CASLQGRLGEQYF
DNA: TGTGCCAGCTTGCAGGGGCGATTGGGAGAGCAGTACTTC
length: 13
size: few
J: TRBJ2-7
D: NA
V: TRBV2

CDR3: CASRGSGEQFF
DNA: TGTGCCAGTCGGGGGTCGGGTGAGCAGTTCTTC
length: 11
size: NA
J: TRBJ2-1
D: NA
V: TRBV28

CDR3: CASSSKVQGGGNEQFF
DNA: TGTGCCAGCAGTTCAAAAGTCCAAGGGGGAGGCAATGAGCAGTTCTTC
length: 16
size: NA
J: TRBJ2-1
D: NA
V: TRBV27

CDR3: CASSRSRASGSLLTQYF
DNA: TGTGCCAGCAGCCGATCCCGTGCTAGCGGGAGCCTATTGACCCAGTACTTC
length: 17
size: NA
J: TRBJ2-5
D: TRBD2
V: TRBV11-2

CDR3: CASSSLGTYLAKNIQYF
DNA: TGTGCCAGCAGTTCCCTCGGGACATACCTAGCCAAAAACATTCAGTACTTC
length: 17
size: NA
J: TRBJ2-4
D: NA
V: TRBV28

CDR3: CASSLVLAGGPEVETQYF
DNA: TGTGCCAGCAGCTTAGTTCTAGCGGGAGGCCCGGAGGTAGAGACCCAGTACTTC
length: 18
size: NA
J: TRBJ2-5
D: TRBD2
V: TRBV11-3

CDR3: CASSSLLAGLAGWETQYF
DNA: TGTGCCAGCAGCTCTCTCTTGGCGGGACTAGCGGGATGGGAGACCCAGTACTTC
length: 18
size: NA
J: TRBJ2-5
D: TRBD2
V: TRBV5-6

CDR3: CAIRDRSYQPQHF
DNA: TGTGCCATCCGGGACAGATCATATCAGCCCCAGCATTTT
length: 13
size: NA
J: TRBJ1-5
D: TRBD1
V: TRBV28

CDR3: CASGGVNEQFF
DNA: TGTGCCAGCGGGGGGGTTAATGAGCAGTTCTTC
length: 11
size: once
J: TRBJ2-1
D: TRBD2
V: TRBV7-3

CDR3: CASSPSMGGQETQYF
DNA: TGTGCCAGCTCACCGTCGATGGGGGGCCAAGAGACCCAGTACTTC
length: 15
size: NA
J: TRBJ2-5
D: NA
V: TRBV18

CDR3: CASSLGPGGGTEAFF
DNA: TGTGCCAGCAGCTTGGGGCCCGGGGGGGGCACTGAAGCTTTCTTT
length: 15
size: NA
J: TRBJ1-1
D: NA
V: TRBV5-4

CDR3: CASSSTRDRGIATEAFF
DNA: TGTGCCAGCAGCTCGACCCGGGACAGGGGAATCGCGACTGAAGCTTTCTTT
length: 17
size: NA
J: TRBJ1-1
D: TRBD1
V: TRBV5-6

CDR3: CASSRGPNEKLFF
DNA: TGTGCCAGCAGTAGGGGGCCTAATGAAAAACTGTTTTTT
length: 13
size: once
J: TRBJ1-4
D: TRBD1
V: TRBV28

CDR3: CASSPDGSRRVGNEQFF
DNA: TGCGCCAGCAGCCCCGACGGGTCGAGGCGGGTGGGCAATGAGCAGTTCTTC
length: 17
size: NA
J: TRBJ2-1
D: NA
V: TRBV5-1

CDR3: CASSATSGKGTDTQYF
DNA: TGTGCCAGCAGCGCGACTAGCGGGAAAGGGACAGATACGCAGTATTTT
length: 16
size: few
J: TRBJ2-3
D: TRBD2
V: TRBV6-4

CDR3: CASSEETGSGNTIYF
DNA: TGTGCCAGCAGTGAAGAGACGGGCTCTGGAAACACCATATATTTT
length: 15
size: few
J: TRBJ1-3
D: NA
V: TRBV6-1

CDR3: CASRYETGTSGDYGYTF
DNA: TGTGCAAGTCGCTACGAAACCGGGACATCCGGGGACTATGGCTACACCTTC
length: 17
size: NA
J: TRBJ1-2
D: NA
V: TRBV12-2

CDR3: CASSFRPNTEAFF
DNA: TGTGCCAGCAGTTTTCGGCCCAACACTGAAGCTTTCTTT
length: 13
size: NA
J: TRBJ1-1
D: NA
V: TRBV27

CDR3: CASSLEYQGGGEKLFF
DNA: TGTGCCAGCAGCTTAGAATACCAGGGCGGGGGAGAAAAACTGTTTTTT
length: 16
size: few
J: TRBJ1-4
D: NA
V: TRBV7-9

CDR3: CSVAGHLSYEQYF
DNA: TGCAGCGTTGCGGGGCATCTCTCCTACGAGCAGTACTTC
length: 13
size: few
J: TRBJ2-7
D: NA
V: TRBV29-1

CDR3: CASSLGSTDTQYF
DNA: TGTGCCAGCAGCTTAGGGAGCACAGATACGCAGTATTTT
length: 13
size: NA
J: TRBJ2-3
D: NA
V: TRBV7-3

CDR3: CASSTETGYTGELFF
DNA: TGTGCCAGCAGTACGGAGACAGGGTACACCGGGGAGCTGTTTTTT
length: 15
size: few
J: TRBJ2-2
D: TRBD1
V: TRBV27

CDR3: CASSLTGSHTGELFF
DNA: TGCGCCAGCAGCTTGACAGGGTCGCACACCGGGGAGCTGTTTTTT
length: 15
size: NA
J: TRBJ2-2
D: NA
V: TRBV5-1

CDR3: CASSLGNTDTQYF
DNA: TGTGCCAGCAGCTTAGGAAACACAGATACGCAGTATTTT
length: 13
size: NA
J: TRBJ2-3
D: NA
V: TRBV11-2

CDR3: CASRRQGWEDTQYF
DNA: TGTGCCAGCAGGAGACAGGGGTGGGAGGATACGCAGTATTTT
length: 14
size: NA
J: TRBJ2-3
D: TRBD1
V: TRBV2

CDR3: CASSPTAGVEKLFF
DNA: TGTGCCAGTAGTCCCACCGCAGGGGTTGAAAAACTGTTTTTT
length: 14
size: once
J: TRBJ1-4
D: NA
V: TRBV19

CDR3: CASSSRSGTNNEQFF
DNA: TGTGCCAGCAGCTCGCGCTCCGGGACTAACAATGAGCAGTTCTTC
length: 15
size: NA
J: TRBJ2-1
D: TRBD2
V: TRBV9

CDR3: CSVESLGRGKLNEQFF
DNA: TGCAGCGTTGAGTCCCTTGGGCGGGGTAAGCTAAATGAGCAGTTCTTC
length: 16
size: NA
J: TRBJ2-1
D: NA
V: TRBV29-1

CDR3: CASSLSLVSREQYF
DNA: TGTGCCAGCAGCTTGAGTCTGGTGAGTCGCGAGCAGTACTTC
length: 14
size: once
J: TRBJ2-7
D: NA
V: TRBV5-6

CDR3: CASSPLNPAPKQPQHF
DNA: TGTGCCAGCTCACCACTCAATCCAGCTCCAAAACAGCCCCAGCATTTT
length: 16
size: NA
J: TRBJ1-5
D: NA
V: TRBV18

CDR3: CASSQERATGELFF
DNA: TGCGCCAGCAGCCAAGAGCGGGCCACCGGGGAGCTGTTTTTT
length: 14
size: NA
J: TRBJ2-2
D: NA
V: TRBV4-3

CDR3: CASSIGGNEQFF
DNA: TGTGCCAGCAGTATAGGGGGAAATGAGCAGTTCTTC
length: 12
size: NA
J: TRBJ2-1
D: NA
V: TRBV27

CDR3: CASTGTTNEKLFF
DNA: TGTGCCAGCACGGGGACAACTAATGAAAAACTGTTTTTT
length: 13
size: NA
J: TRBJ1-4
D: NA
V: TRBV28

CDR3: CASSPGGWGNQPQHF
DNA: TGTGCCAGCAGTCCGGGAGGTTGGGGCAATCAGCCCCAGCATTTT
length: 15
size: few
J: TRBJ1-5
D: NA
V: TRBV7-9

CDR3: CASSSADSSGNTIYF
DNA: TGTGCCAGCAGTTCCGCGGACAGCTCTGGAAACACCATATATTTT
length: 15
size: NA
J: TRBJ1-3
D: NA
V: TRBV28

CDR3: CSVGGTGNEETQYF
DNA: TGCAGCGTTGGTGGGACGGGGAATGAAGAGACCCAGTACTTC
length: 14
size: NA
J: TRBJ2-5
D: NA
V: TRBV29-1

CDR3: CASSLGGTLNQPQHF
DNA: TGTGCCAGCAGCTTAGGGGGGACACTCAATCAGCCCCAGCATTTT
length: 15
size: NA
J: TRBJ1-5
D: NA
V: TRBV7-9

CDR3: CASSYSKDFQTHQPQHF
DNA: TGTGCCAGCAGCTACTCTAAGGACTTTCAGACCCATCAGCCCCAGCATTTT
length: 17
size: NA
J: TRBJ1-5
D: NA
V: TRBV4-2

CDR3: CASSLGVRGRGEKLFF
DNA: TGTGCCAGCAGCTTAGGAGTGAGGGGGCGCGGAGAAAAACTGTTTTTT
length: 16
size: NA
J: TRBJ1-4
D: TRBD1
V: TRBV11-2

CDR3: CASSEGNSGSDTQYF
DNA: TGTGCCAGCAGTGAAGGGAACAGCGGGTCAGATACGCAGTATTTT
length: 15
size: NA
J: TRBJ2-3
D: NA
V: TRBV6-1

CDR3: CASSQLALINTGELFF
DNA: TGTGCCAGCAGCCAACTAGCCCTGATAAACACCGGGGAGCTGTTTTTT
length: 16
size: NA
J: TRBJ2-2
D: NA
V: TRBV14

CDR3: CASSLAYKATGAFYGYTF
DNA: TGTGCCAGCAGCTTAGCATATAAAGCGACAGGAGCTTTCTATGGCTACACCTTC
length: 18
size: NA
J: TRBJ1-2
D: NA
V: TRBV7-9

CDR3: CASSDTSGAYNEQFF
DNA: TGTGCCAGCAGTGATACTAGCGGAGCCTACAATGAGCAGTTCTTC
length: 15
size: NA
J: TRBJ2-1
D: TRBD2
V: TRBV6-4